The 19 T cell receptor beta chains below were found in one sample sequenced in a study of CD4 and CD8 cells across lung adenocarcinoma regions. Via MiXCR, TCRdb re-called the PCR reads, giving one row per CDR3 protein. The table has 7,000 or so distinct CDR3 sequences, about half seen once. The specimen was CD8+ T cells from the center of a lung tumor. The origin of the receptors is a male donor with lung adenocarcinoma. The CD4 and CD8 labels of this study may be unreliable.

This clonotype appeared many times. The chain has TRBV6-1 and TRBJ2-2; D is tentatively TRBD1 or TRBD2 (5 bases each). CDR1 MNHNS and CDR2 SASEGT come from the germline V gene. V was shortened by 2 bases and J by 7 bases, with 14 bases between the two germline ends. The CDR3 consists of 15 residues. CDR3 sequence (DNA): TGTGCCAGCAGTGAACGGGGCAGAAGCATCGGGGAGCTGTTTTTT. Its translation is CASSERGRSIGELFF.

This clonotype was seen a few times. The chain combines TRBV6-1 with TRBJ1-1, with TRBD1 matching over 8 bases. Germline CDR1 is MNHNS and CDR2 is SASEGT. The V and J ends lost 6 bases and 6 bases, in that order; junction bases with no gene match: 9. The CDR3 loop spans 14 amino acids. The CDR3 DNA sequence: TGTGCCAGCAGCGCGGACAGGGATGTGGCTGAAGCTTTCTTT. It specifies CASSADRDVAEAFF.

This clonotype was observed many times. V gene TRBV30 combines with J gene TRBJ2-5, with 11 bases aligning to TRBD2. CDR3 length: 15 residues. CDR1 is GTSNPN and CDR2 is SVGIG in the germline V gene (reference sequence). The CDR3 here is CAMASGGTMGETQYF. The CDR3 DNA sequence: TGTGCAATGGCTAGCGGGGGGACGATGGGGGAGACCCAGTACTTC.

This sequence joins TRBV6-1 and TRBJ1-1; D may be TRBD1 (5 bases). CDR3 length: 15 residues. Germline CDR1 MNHNS, CDR2 SASEGT. The ends were cut back, 8 bases at V and 1 base at J, with 17 bases in the middle. The CDR3 DNA is TGTGCCAGCCTGCAACCCCGGGGGACGAACACTGAAGCTTTCTTT. Protein sequence: CASLQPRGTNTEAFF.

This clonotype was seen more than once but under ten times. This chain links TRBV6-1 with TRBJ2-2; D is ambiguous. Per the germline V gene, CDR1 is MNHNS and CDR2 is SASEGT. With 5 bases removed from V and 2 bases from J, the gap between germline ends came to 12 bases. The CDR3 runs 15 residues. CDR3 protein: CASSSARINTGELFF. DNA of the CDR3: TGTGCCAGCAGTAGCGCTAGAATAAACACCGGGGAGCTGTTTTTT.

The chain recombines TRBV6-1 with TRBJ2-4; no definite D call. TRBJ2-5 explains the end of the DNA better; the J call may be wrong. The germline V gene has CDR1 MNHNS and CDR2 SASEGT. The CDR3 loop spans 14 amino acids. The CDR3 nucleotides read TGTGCCAGCACCCCCTTAAACACTCAAGAGACCCAGTACTTC. Residues: CASTPLNTQETQYF.

This clonotype was picked up many times. The chain uses TRBV28 and TRBJ1-2, with D unresolved. Germline V gives CDR1 MDHEN, CDR2 SYDVKM. V was shortened by 6 bases and J by 8 bases, with 13 bases between the two germline ends. The CDR3 consists of 12 residues. This chain's CDR3 is CASSAASRGYTF. CDR3 DNA: TGTGCCAGCAGCGCGGCGTCGAGGGGCTACACCTTC.

The rearrangement joins TRBV12-3 or TRBV12-4 to TRBJ2-1, with TRBD1 matching over 12 bases. The CDR3 is 14 amino acids. Trimming removed 5 bases from V and 9 bases from J; junction bases left unmatched: 5. The CDR3 nucleotides are TGTGCCAGCAGTCCTCCGGGACAGGGGGCTGAGCAGTTCTTC. Its protein product is CASSPPGQGAEQFF.

This clonotype was found a few times. V usage is TRBV7-3 and J usage is TRBJ2-1; D gene unclear. Germline V lookup: CDR1 SGHTA, CDR2 FQGTGA. Trimming removed 6 bases from V and 3 bases from J, with 9 bases in between. This CDR3 comprises 13 residues. The CDR3 reads CASRPTDYNEQFF. In DNA, the CDR3 is TGTGCCAGCAGACCCACAGACTACAATGAGCAGTTCTTC.

The chain links TRBV6-5 to TRBJ2-3; the D is unclear. The CDR3 extends over 13 amino acids. V lost 3 bases and J 10 bases, leaving 14 bases between the germline ends. Germline lookup yields CDR1 MNHEY and CDR2 SVGAGI. The DNA for the CDR3 is TGTGCCAGCAGTTATGACGCAGACCGCCCGCAGTATTTT. It codes for CASSYDADRPQYF.

The chain carries TRBV6-1 and TRBJ2-3; D call uncertain. CDR1 and CDR2 from the germline V gene are MNHNS and SASEGT. V was clipped by 8 bases and J by 3 bases, with 18 bases between them. The CDR3 covers 15 residues. The CDR3 nucleotides are TGTGCCAGCGCGAAGGGAACCTCGCCAACAGATACGCAGTATTTT. Its protein product is CASAKGTSPTDTQYF.

This clonotype was recorded a few times. The V and J genes are TRBV10-3 and TRBJ2-3, with D unclear. Trimming removed 8 bases at V and 0 bases at J, with 3 bases between. Germline CDR1 is ENHRY and CDR2 is SYGVKD. The CDR3 length is 11 residues. In nucleotides, the CDR3 is TGTGCCATCGGAAGCACAGATACGCAGTATTTT. It codes for CAIGSTDTQYF.

V and J are TRBV6-1 and TRBJ2-2; D is undetermined. V shed 2 bases and J shed 3 bases, with 13 bases lying between them. The germline V gene encodes CDR1 MNHNS and CDR2 SASEGT. The CDR3 spans 16 residues. The CDR3 sequence is CASSERTVGYTGELFF. CDR3 coding DNA: TGTGCCAGCAGTGAACGGACCGTCGGCTACACCGGGGAGCTGTTTTTT.

On this clonotype: One end of the junction fails to match germline, which may point to a read error. The V and J genes are TRBV10-2 and TRBJ2-4, with 8 nucleotides matching TRBD2. Germline CDR1 reads WSHSY; CDR2 reads SAAADI. The CDR3 length is 14 residues. The CDR3 nucleotides are TGCGGCAGCACGGGGGGGCAGGCCAAAAACACGCAGTACTTC. The encoded protein is CGSTGGQAKNTQYF.

To note about this clonotype: One end of the junction is discordant with germline, which a read error may explain. V and J are TRBV4-1 and TRBJ2-3; possible D gene TRBD2, 6 bases. The germline V gene has CDR1 MGHRA and CDR2 YSYEKL. The CDR3 is made up of 14 amino acids. This CDR3 reads CASTAETSKDTQYF. CDR3 nucleotides: TGCGCCAGCACAGCGGAAACTAGCAAAGACACGCAGTATTTC.

This clonotype turned up a few times. This chain connects TRBV20-1 to TRBJ2-2, with no clear D. The CDR3 sequence is 11 residues long. V shed 1 base and J shed 5 bases, with 2 bases lying between them. CDR1 and CDR2 from the germline V gene are DFQATT and SNEGSKA (reference sequence). Here the CDR3 reads CSARGTGELFF. As DNA, the CDR3 is TGCAGTGCTAGAGGGACCGGGGAGCTGTTTTTT.

Of note for this clonotype: Mismatch with germline at one junction end may stem from a read error. The rearrangement joins TRBV6-1 to TRBJ2-3; D perhaps matches TRBD2 (6 bases). Germline V lookup: CDR1 MNHNS, CDR2 SASEGT. This CDR3 is built from 16 residues. CDR3 amino acids: CASTAGLDRDTDTQYF. The CDR3 DNA follows: TGTGCCAGCACGGCGGGACTGGATCGTGACACAGATACGCAGTATTTC.

In the case of this clonotype: Because the CDR3 is missing its conserved closing phenylalanine or tryptophan, this is likely a read error. The DNA is left out, because the CDR3 cannot be placed on it with certainty; the CDR3 is given as TCRdb lists it. This sequence joins TRBV6-1 and TRBJ2-1; the D segment call TRBD2 is taken from the table without a DNA check. CDR1 and CDR2 from the germline V gene are MNHNS and SASEGT. From its first to its last residue, the CDR3 has 15 amino acids. The CDR3 sequence is CASRFAGTSGNEHFC.

V usage is TRBV6-1 and J usage is TRBJ2-5, with TRBD1 matching 7 bases. The CDR3 spans 16 residues. Per germline, CDR1 MNHNS and CDR2 SASEGT. V was pared by 7 bases and J by 1 base, with 12 bases of the junction left unmatched. The CDR3 loop is CASTLRGGYTQETQYF. As DNA, the CDR3 is TGTGCCAGCACCTTACGAGGGGGCTATACCCAAGAGACCCAGTACTTC.